This entry lists 3 T cell receptor beta chains sequenced from one sample in a study of cytomegalovirus exposure and HLA in healthy donors. The PCR was carried out with 60 Vbeta primers and 13 Jbeta primers. Data came from immunoSEQ multiplex PCR; TCRdb stores just in-frame clones and leaves some out. The top ten hold roughly 1.4% of the sample, which has over 120,000 clones, approximately 84% seen once. The material sequenced was PBMCs. The source is a man younger than 45 in good health and CMV-seropositive.

CDR3 nucleotide sequence: TGTGCCAGCTCACCATCGCCTAGCGGGGGGGGCTACGAGCAGTACTTC. Its protein is CASSPSPSGGGYEQYF. The chain combines TRBV18 with TRBJ2-7; TRBD2 agrees at 12 bases. This CDR3 is built from 16 residues. Unmatched junction bases numbered 5, after V lost 2 bases and J lost 3 bases. Germline V lookup: CDR1 KGHSH, CDR2 LQKENI.

The genes are TRBV7-9 and TRBJ2-3, with 8 positions matching TRBD1. CDR3 length: 15 residues. Germline CDR1 SEHNR, CDR2 FQNEAQ (reference sequence). Losses at the gene ends were 3 bases for V and 3 bases for J; bases not matched to a gene: 5. CDR3 loop: CASSLGQGATDTQYF. As DNA, the CDR3 is TGTGCCAGCAGCTTGGGCCAGGGGGCTACAGATACGCAGTATTTT.

V is TRBV10-1 and J is TRBJ2-1; TRBD1 matches 7 bases. V lost 6 bases to trimming and J lost 1 base; unmatched junction nucleotides: 3. Germline lookup yields CDR1 WNHNN and CDR2 SYGVQD (reference sequence). The CDR3 runs 14 residues. CDR3 sequence (DNA): TGCGCCAGCAGGCACAGGGGTTCCTACAATGAGCAGTTCTTC. Translated: CASRHRGSYNEQFF.